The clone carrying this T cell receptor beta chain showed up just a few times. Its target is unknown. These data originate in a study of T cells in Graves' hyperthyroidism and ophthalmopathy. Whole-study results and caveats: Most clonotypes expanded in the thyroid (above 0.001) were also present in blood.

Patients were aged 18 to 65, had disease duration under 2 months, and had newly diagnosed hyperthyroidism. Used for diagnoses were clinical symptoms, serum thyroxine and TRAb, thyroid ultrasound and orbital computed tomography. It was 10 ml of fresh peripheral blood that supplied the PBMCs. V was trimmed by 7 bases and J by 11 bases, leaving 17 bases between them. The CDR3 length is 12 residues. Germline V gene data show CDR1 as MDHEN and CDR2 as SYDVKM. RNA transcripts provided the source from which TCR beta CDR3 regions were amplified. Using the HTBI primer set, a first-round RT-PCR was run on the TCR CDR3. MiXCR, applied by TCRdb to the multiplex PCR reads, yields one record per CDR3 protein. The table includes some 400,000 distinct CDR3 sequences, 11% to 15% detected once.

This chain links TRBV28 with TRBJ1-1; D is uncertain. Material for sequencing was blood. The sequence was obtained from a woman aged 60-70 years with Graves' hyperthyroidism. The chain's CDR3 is CASNMLGMRAFF. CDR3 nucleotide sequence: TGTGCCAGCAACATGCTGGGGATGAGGGCTTTCTTT.